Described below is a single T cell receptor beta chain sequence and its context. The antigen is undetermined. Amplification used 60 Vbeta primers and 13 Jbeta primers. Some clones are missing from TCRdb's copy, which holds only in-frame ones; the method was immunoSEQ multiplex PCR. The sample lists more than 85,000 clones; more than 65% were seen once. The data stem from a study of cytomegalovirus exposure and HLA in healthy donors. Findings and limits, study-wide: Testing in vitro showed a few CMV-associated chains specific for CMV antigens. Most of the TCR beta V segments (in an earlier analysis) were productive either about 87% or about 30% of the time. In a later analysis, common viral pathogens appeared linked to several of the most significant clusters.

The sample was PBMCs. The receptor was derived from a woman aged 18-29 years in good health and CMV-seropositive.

The DNA for the CDR3 is TGTGCCAGCAGCTTAGCTTCGAGCTATGGCTACACCTTC. It encodes CASSLASSYGYTF. The genes are TRBV7-8 and TRBJ1-2; no definite D call. The germline V gene encodes CDR1 SGHVS and CDR2 FQNEAQ. V shed 0 bases and J shed 4 bases, with 6 bases lying between them. CDR3 size: 13 residues.